The clone carrying this T cell receptor (beta chain) has just one count. The antigen is unknown. Time point defined: newly diagnosed, previously untreated cHL patient sample. The data were obtained in a study of PD-1 blockade in classical Hodgkin lymphoma. Study-level results: Compared with healthy donors, newly diagnosed patients reportedly showed lower baseline TCR diversity.

Trimming shortened V by 8 bases and J by 5 bases, and 15 bases separated the two germline ends. From germline, CDR1 is MNHNS and CDR2 SASEGT. CDR3 size: 13 residues. The repertoire was sequenced with immunoSEQ multiplex PCR; TCRdb's copy has only in-frame clones and lacks some. Seen here are 70,000 or so clones, over 90% observed once, and the top ten hold roughly 2.7%. This sequence joins TRBV6-1 and TRBJ2-5, with a tentative D call TRBD2 (6 bases). The TCR sequence derives from a human donor with classical Hodgkin lymphoma. Sequencing was done on a sample of peripheral blood mononuclear cells (PBMCs). Written as DNA, the CDR3 is TGTGCCAGCTCCCGGGGGTTGGGGGAGACCCAGTACTTC. Its protein product is CASSRGLGETQYF.